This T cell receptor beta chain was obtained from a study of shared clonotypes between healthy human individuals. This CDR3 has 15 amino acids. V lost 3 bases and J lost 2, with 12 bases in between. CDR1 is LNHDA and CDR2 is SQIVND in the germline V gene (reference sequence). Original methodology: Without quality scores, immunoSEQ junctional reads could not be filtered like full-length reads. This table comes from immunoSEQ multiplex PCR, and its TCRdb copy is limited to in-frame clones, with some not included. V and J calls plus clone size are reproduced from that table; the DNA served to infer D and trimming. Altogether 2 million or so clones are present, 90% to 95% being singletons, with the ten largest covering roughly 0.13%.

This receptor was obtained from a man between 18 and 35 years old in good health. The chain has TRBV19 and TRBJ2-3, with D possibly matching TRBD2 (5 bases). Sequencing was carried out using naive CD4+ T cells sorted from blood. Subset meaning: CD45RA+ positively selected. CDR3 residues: CASSISRAATDTQYF. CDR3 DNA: TGTGCCAGTAGTATTAGCCGAGCGGCCACAGATACGCAGTATTTT.